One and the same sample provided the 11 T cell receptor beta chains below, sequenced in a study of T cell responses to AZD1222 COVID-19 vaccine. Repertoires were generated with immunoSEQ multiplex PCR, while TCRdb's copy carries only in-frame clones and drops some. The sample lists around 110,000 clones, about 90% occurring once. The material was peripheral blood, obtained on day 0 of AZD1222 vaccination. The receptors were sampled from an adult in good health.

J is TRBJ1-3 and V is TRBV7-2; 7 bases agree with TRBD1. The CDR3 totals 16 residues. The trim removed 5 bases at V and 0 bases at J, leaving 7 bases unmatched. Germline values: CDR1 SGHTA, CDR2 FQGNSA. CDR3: CASSAGQPNSGNTIYF. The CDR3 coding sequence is TGTGCCAGCAGCGCGGGACAGCCGAACTCTGGAAACACCATATATTTT.

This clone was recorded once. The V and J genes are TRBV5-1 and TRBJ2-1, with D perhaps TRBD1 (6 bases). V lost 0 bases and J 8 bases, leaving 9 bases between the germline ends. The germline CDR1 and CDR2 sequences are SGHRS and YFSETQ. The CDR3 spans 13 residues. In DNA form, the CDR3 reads TGCGCCAGCAGCTTGGAACAGGGCGATGAGCAGTTCTTC. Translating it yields CASSLEQGDEQFF.

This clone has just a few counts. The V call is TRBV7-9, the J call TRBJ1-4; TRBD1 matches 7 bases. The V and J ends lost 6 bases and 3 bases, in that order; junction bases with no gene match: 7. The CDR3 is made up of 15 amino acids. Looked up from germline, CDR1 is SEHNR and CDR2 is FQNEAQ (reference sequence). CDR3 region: CASSRPGQSNEKLFF. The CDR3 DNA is TGTGCCAGCAGTCGACCGGGACAGTCTAATGAAAAACTGTTTTTT.

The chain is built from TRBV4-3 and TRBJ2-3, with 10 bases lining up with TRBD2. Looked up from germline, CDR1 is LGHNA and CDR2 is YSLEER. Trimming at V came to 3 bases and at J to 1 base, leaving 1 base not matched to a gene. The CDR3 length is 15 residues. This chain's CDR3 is CASSHGTSGTDTQYF. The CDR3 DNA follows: TGCGCCAGCAGCCACGGGACTAGCGGCACAGATACGCAGTATTTT.

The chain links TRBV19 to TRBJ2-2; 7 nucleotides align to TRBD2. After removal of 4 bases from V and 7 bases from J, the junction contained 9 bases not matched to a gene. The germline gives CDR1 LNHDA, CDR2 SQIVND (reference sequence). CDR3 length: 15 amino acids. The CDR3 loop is CASSKSSGYLGELFF. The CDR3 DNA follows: TGTGCCAGTAGTAAGTCTAGCGGATACCTCGGGGAGCTGTTTTTT.

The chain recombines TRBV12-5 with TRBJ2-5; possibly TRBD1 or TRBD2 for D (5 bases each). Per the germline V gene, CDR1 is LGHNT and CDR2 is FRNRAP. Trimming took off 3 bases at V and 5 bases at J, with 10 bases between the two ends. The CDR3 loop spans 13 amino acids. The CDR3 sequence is CASGFGTGETQYF. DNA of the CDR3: TGTGCTAGTGGTTTTGGGACGGGCGAGACCCAGTACTTC.

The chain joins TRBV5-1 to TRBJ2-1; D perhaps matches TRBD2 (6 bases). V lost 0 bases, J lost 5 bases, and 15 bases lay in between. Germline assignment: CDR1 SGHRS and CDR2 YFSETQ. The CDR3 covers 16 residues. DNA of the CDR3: TGCGCCAGCAGCTTGGTTTCTAGCGTGGGCAACAATGAGCAGTTCTTC. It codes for CASSLVSSVGNNEQFF.

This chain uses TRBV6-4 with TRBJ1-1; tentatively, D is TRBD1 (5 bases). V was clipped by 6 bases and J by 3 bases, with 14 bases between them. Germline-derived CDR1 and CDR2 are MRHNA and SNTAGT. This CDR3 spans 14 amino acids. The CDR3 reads CASSLSGGHTEAFF. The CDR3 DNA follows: TGTGCCAGCAGCCTCTCGGGGGGACACACTGAAGCTTTCTTT.

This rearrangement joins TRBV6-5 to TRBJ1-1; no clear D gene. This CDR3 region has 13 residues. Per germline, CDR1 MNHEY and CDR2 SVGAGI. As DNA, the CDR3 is TGTCCCCCCGGGGAATCTAAGAACACTGAAGCTTTCTTT. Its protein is CPPGESKNTEAFF.

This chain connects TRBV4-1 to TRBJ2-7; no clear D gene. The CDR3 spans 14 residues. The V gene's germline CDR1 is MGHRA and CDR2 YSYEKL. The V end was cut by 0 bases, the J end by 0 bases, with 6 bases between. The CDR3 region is CASSQEGGSYEQYF. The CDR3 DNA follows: TGCGCCAGCAGCCAAGAAGGCGGCTCCTACGAGCAGTACTTC.

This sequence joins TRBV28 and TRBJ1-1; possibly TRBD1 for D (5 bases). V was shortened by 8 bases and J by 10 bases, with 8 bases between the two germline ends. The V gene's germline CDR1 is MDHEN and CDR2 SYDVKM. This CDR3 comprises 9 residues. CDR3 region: CASGAGAFF. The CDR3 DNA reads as TGTGCCAGCGGGGCAGGAGCTTTCTTT.